This T cell receptor beta chain was profiled in a study of molecular identifiers for immune sequencing clone quantification. CDR3 length: 16 residues. The V gene's germline CDR1 is SEHNR and CDR2 FQNEAQ (reference sequence). V lost 5 bases and J 6 bases, leaving 20 bases between the germline ends. This clonotype was recorded many times. TCRdb re-called the PCR reads through MiXCR, storing one row per CDR3 protein. Of 88,000 or so distinct CDR3 sequences listed, around 20% are singletons. The sample comprised naive CD8+ T cells from blood, with Jurkat cell RNA spiked in. Subset defined: FACS-sorted CD8+CD4-CCR7+CD45RA+ naive T cells. This TCR was recovered from a human donor in good health. Some libraries in this study had Jurkat cell RNA spiked in. The genes are TRBV7-9 and TRBJ2-4, with D possibly matching TRBD2 (7 bases). The CDR3 loop is CASSMSGASSGNIQYF. The CDR3 bases are TGTGCCAGCAGCATGTCAGGGGCGTCTAGCGGAAACATTCAGTACTTC.